This TCR beta chain is drawn from a study of CD8+ T cells in alopecia areata. Study overall: The study gave treated patients oral tofacitinib at 5 to 10 mg twice daily.

RNA extraction was followed by reverse transcription into cDNA, which acted as the sequencing template. This table comes from immunoSEQ multiplex PCR, and its TCRdb copy is limited to in-frame clones, with some not included. In the table there are about 150,000 clones, approximately 45% of which are singletons. Isolation of CD4+ and CD8+ T cells from PBMCs was achieved by sorting. Germline CDR1 MDHEN, CDR2 SYDVKM. CDR3 length: 13 amino acids. J gave up 6 bases and V 2 bases, and 2 bases lay outside the gene matches. The sequenced sample consisted of CD4+ T cells sorted from blood. This chain links TRBV28 with TRBJ1-2, with 8 nucleotides matching TRBD1. The clonotype was recovered from a human donor with alopecia areata. CDR3 coding DNA: TGTGCCAGCAGTTTACAGGGGGCAGATGGCTACACCTTC. Protein: CASSLQGADGYTF.